This T cell receptor (beta chain) was observed in a study of brain T cells in children with intractable seizures. Study-wide results and caveats: Clones missing pre-surgery may reflect undersampling of that blood sample. Patients' HCMV serostatus was unknown; virus specificity rests on CDR3 similarity alone.

The germline gives CDR1 MNHEY, CDR2 SVGEGT. This CDR3 is 14 amino acids long. V dropped 5 bases and J dropped 4 bases, with 14 bases sitting between them. Clones were read by immunoSEQ multiplex PCR, and TCRdb kept only the in-frame ones, dropping some. The sample has just under 65,000 clones, roughly 95% seen once; the top ten hold around 0.4%. The sample holds a few counts of this clone. Its antigen is not known. Surgery cases with the highest brain T cell transcript signatures were chosen for sequencing. Patients received at least one anti-epileptic drug before surgery. The chain combines TRBV6-2 or TRBV6-3 with TRBJ2-5; D might be TRBD1 (5 bases). Sequencing was performed on peripheral blood, taken at surgery. The sequence was collected from a boy younger than two with focal cortical dysplasia and intractable seizures. CDR3 sequence reads: CASSSSDRAETQYF. CDR3 sequence (DNA): TGTGCCAGCAGTAGTTCCGACAGAGCAGAGACCCAGTACTTC.